These 13 T cell receptor beta chains were all obtained from the same sample, sequenced in a study of shared clonotypes between healthy human individuals. TCRdb's copy holds only in-frame clones and misses some; the assay was immunoSEQ multiplex PCR. The sample lists roughly 1,000,000 clones; about 84% were seen once. The material sequenced was memory CD4+ T cells from PBMCs. The subset denotes: CD45RA-negative fraction. These TCRs come from a man aged 18 to 30 in good health. Some clones in this sample may be carry-over from other donors' samples.

The V and J genes are TRBV7-3 and TRBJ2-4; TRBD2 might be the D (5 bases). V was shortened by 4 bases and J by 0 bases, with 13 bases between the two germline ends. CDR3 length equals 16 residues. In germline, CDR1 is SGHTA, CDR2 FQGTGA. Written as DNA, the CDR3 is TGTGCCAGCAGCTCCACAAGCCGGGGAGCCAAAAACATTCAGTACTTC. Its protein is CASSSTSRGAKNIQYF.

V is TRBV9 and J is TRBJ2-3; 8 bases map to TRBD2. CDR3 length equals 15 residues. V shed 6 bases, J shed 2 bases, and the junction held 8 bases outside the gene matches. Germline-derived CDR1 and CDR2 are SGDLS and YYNGEE. DNA for the CDR3: TGTGCCAGCACTTCCGCGGGAGGATACACAGATACGCAGTATTTT. Amino acids: CASTSAGGYTDTQYF.

As to this clone: The sample holds other DNA sequences that translate to the same CDR3. The V call is TRBV7-9, the J call TRBJ1-2, with D unclear. This CDR3 is built from 12 residues. V shed 5 bases and J shed 3 bases, with 7 bases lying between them. The germline CDR1 and CDR2 sequences are SEHNR and FQNEAQ (reference sequence). CDR3 loop: CASSPGDYGYTF. The CDR3, as DNA: TGTGCCAGCAGCCCCGGAGACTATGGCTACACCTTC.

The rearrangement joins TRBV14 to TRBJ1-1; 7 bases align to TRBD1. The germline V gene has CDR1 SGHDN and CDR2 FVKESK. J lost 1 base, V lost 1 base, and 6 bases had no gene match. This CDR3 has 16 residues. The CDR3 loop reads CASSQVDRVANTEAFF. The CDR3, as DNA: TGTGCCAGCAGCCAAGTTGACAGGGTTGCGAACACTGAAGCTTTCTTT.

A remark on this clone: A far larger clone is only one base removed, so a read error is likely. This specimen includes other DNA sequences encoding the same CDR3. This chain joins TRBV7-3 and TRBJ2-5; no firm D call. The V gene lost 1 base and the J gene lost 3 bases, with 0 bases spanning the gap. Germline-derived CDR1 and CDR2 are SGHTA and FQGTGA. The CDR3 has 11 amino acids. CDR3 nucleotides: TGTGCCAGCAGCTTAAAAGAGACCCAGTACTTC. It yields the protein CASSLKETQYF.

This chain connects TRBV6-6 to TRBJ1-2; D not certain. In germline, CDR1 is MNHNY, CDR2 SVGAGI (reference sequence). The length of the CDR3 is 14 residues. Trimming shortened V by 1 base and J by 1 base, and 7 bases separated the two germline ends. CDR3 DNA: TGTGCCAGCAGTTACTTCCACGGTAACTATGGCTACACCTTC. Translating it yields CASSYFHGNYGYTF.

V usage is TRBV7-2 and J usage is TRBJ2-7; D remains ambiguous. The CDR3 is made up of 14 amino acids. The germline V and J ends were trimmed by 3 bases and 0 bases, with 9 bases remaining between them. The germline V gene has CDR1 SGHTA and CDR2 FQGNSA. The CDR3 here is CASSLSSYSYEQYF. The CDR3, as DNA: TGTGCCAGCAGCTTGTCTAGTTACTCCTACGAGCAGTACTTC.

The chain links TRBV7-7 to TRBJ2-3, with 11 nucleotides matching TRBD2. Per the germline V gene, CDR1 is SSHAT and CDR2 is FNYEAQ (reference sequence). The CDR3 covers 16 residues. V gave up 4 bases and J gave up 1 base; unmatched junction bases: 4. This CDR3 is CASSSLAGAGTDTQYF. In nucleotides, the CDR3 is TGTGCCAGCAGCTCACTAGCGGGAGCCGGCACAGATACGCAGTATTTT.

This clone turned up a few times. Other DNA sequences in the same sample also yield this CDR3. The genes are TRBV28 and TRBJ1-5; a possible D gene is TRBD1 (6 bases). Germline V lookup: CDR1 MDHEN, CDR2 SYDVKM. The CDR3 extends over 13 amino acids. V lost 5 bases, J lost 2 bases, and 7 bases lay in between. CDR3 region: CASSRQGNQPQHF. The CDR3, as DNA: TGTGCCAGCAGTAGACAGGGCAATCAGCCCCAGCATTTT.

This clone was counted between two and nine times. The chain joins TRBV11-2 to TRBJ2-7, with 11 bases identical to TRBD2. The germline V gene encodes CDR1 SGHAT and CDR2 FQNNGV. This CDR3 has 14 amino acids. V shed 2 bases, J shed 9 bases, and the junction held 6 bases outside the gene matches. In nucleotides, the CDR3 is TGTGCCAGCAGCTTAATCCTAGCGGGAGGCGCGCAGTACTTC. Translating it yields CASSLILAGGAQYF.

The chain employs TRBV29-1 and TRBJ2-1, with D perhaps matching TRBD2 (6 bases). Looked up from germline, CDR1 is SQVTM and CDR2 is ANQGSEA. The ends were cut back, 5 bases at V and 7 bases at J, with 18 bases in the middle. This CDR3 has 14 residues. CDR3 bases: TGCAGCGTTCCGACTCTAGCGAGCCAGAATGAGCAGTTCTTC. Translated: CSVPTLASQNEQFF.

This clone is a singleton in its sample. Other DNA sequences in the same sample also yield this CDR3. This chain uses TRBV5-4 with TRBJ1-1; tentatively, D is TRBD1 (6 bases). The CDR3 extends over 15 amino acids. The V gene's germline CDR1 is SGHNT and CDR2 YYREEE (reference sequence). V shed 0 bases and J shed 6 bases, with 15 bases lying between them. The CDR3 loop is CASSLAGTGRAEAFF. CDR3 nucleotides: TGTGCCAGCAGCTTGGCTGGCACAGGGAGGGCTGAAGCTTTCTTT.

For this clone: A much larger clone lies one base from this, so it may be a read error. At the DNA level, this CDR3 is encoded by other sequences in the same sample as well. The chain carries TRBV30 and TRBJ1-1, with D possibly being TRBD1 (5 bases). The germline gives CDR1 GTSNPN, CDR2 SVGIG (reference sequence). The CDR3 is made up of 12 amino acids. CDR3 nucleotides: TGTGCCTGGAAGCGGGGGTCCACTGAAGCCTTCTTT. This codes for CAWKRGSTEAFF.